The entry below gives a single T cell receptor (beta chain) sequence along with its context. Which antigen it targets is not known. No qualities accompany the bases; no much larger clone lies one base away. At one collaborating source in Seattle, patients were enrolled during active infection and were followed longitudinally through the course of disease. Collaborating institutions collected whole blood in K2EDTA tubes following their own protocols. For TCRbeta analysis, collaborators shipped samples as frozen whole blood, isolated PBMCs, or DNA extracted from either of those sample types. These data are taken from a study of blood T cell repertoires in COVID-19 (dated by TCRdb to 2020 to 2021). Background on the whole study: The collaborator samples originated in the United States, Italy and Spain and spanned the acute and convalescent phases of COVID-19. The repertoires were released in a freely available public database meant as a resource for research on the immune response to SARS-CoV-2. Where available, HLA class I and class II types were obtained from metadata supplied by the sample provider rather than from assay-based typing. The material from the prospective study consisted of cDNA or gDNA derived from T cells, B-cell-depleted T cells, or PBMCs. Subjects who had been exposed to COVID-19, were actively infected with it, or had recovered from it provided the deeply sampled blood TCRbeta repertoires that made up the dataset. Samples were obtained from the ongoing ImmuneRACE study (first 160 participants) and from some 1,300 subjects provided by 6 global collaborators. A de-identified subject ID, COVID-19 status, age in years and sex were almost always included in the sample metadata. Broader findings and caveats from the paper: How much clinical and demographic metadata was included differed by source and by participant, and the metadata was provided uncurated.

TCRbeta CDR3 regions were amplified from genomic DNA by means of the immunoSEQ Assay, a bias-controlled multiplex PCR. In the paper's pipeline: The number of nucleated cells in each sample was estimated from the amplification of reference gene primers within the assay. Sequence reads were collapsed and filtered to measure the absolute abundance of every unique TCRbeta CDR3 rearrangement. For each sample, productive Simpson clonality was calculated as the square root of Simpson's diversity index across productive rearrangements. TCRdb's version of the immuneACCESS table is confined to in-frame rearrangements and falls short of the full clone set. An unresolved V gene accounts for under half of the shortfall where checked; the remainder is of unknown origin. V, J and clone size were drawn from that table, and D and trimming were deduced from the DNA. The sample has roughly 200,000 clones on record, 85% of them singletons. The ten largest clones capture roughly 18% of the sample.

Trimming leaves V shorter by 0 bases and J shorter by 2 bases, with the junction holding 2 bases beyond the gene matches. The germline V gene (reference sequence) supplies CDR1 LGHDT and CDR2 YNNKEL. Measured from the cysteine to the phenylalanine, the CDR3 is 15 residues long. Only the CDR3 portion is preserved as DNA: 45 bases, with reading frame beginning at the first base. The sample was peripheral blood. This receptor was identified in a person between 65 and 80 years old with COVID-19, enrolled during active disease. The chain employs TRBV3-1 (or the pseudogene TRBV3-2) and TRBJ1-2; 8 nucleotides in the junction match TRBD1. The CDR3 protein sequence reads: CASSQDRTGNYGYTF. The DNA sequence is TGTGCCAGCAGCCAAGATCGGACAGGGAACTATGGCTACACCTTC.